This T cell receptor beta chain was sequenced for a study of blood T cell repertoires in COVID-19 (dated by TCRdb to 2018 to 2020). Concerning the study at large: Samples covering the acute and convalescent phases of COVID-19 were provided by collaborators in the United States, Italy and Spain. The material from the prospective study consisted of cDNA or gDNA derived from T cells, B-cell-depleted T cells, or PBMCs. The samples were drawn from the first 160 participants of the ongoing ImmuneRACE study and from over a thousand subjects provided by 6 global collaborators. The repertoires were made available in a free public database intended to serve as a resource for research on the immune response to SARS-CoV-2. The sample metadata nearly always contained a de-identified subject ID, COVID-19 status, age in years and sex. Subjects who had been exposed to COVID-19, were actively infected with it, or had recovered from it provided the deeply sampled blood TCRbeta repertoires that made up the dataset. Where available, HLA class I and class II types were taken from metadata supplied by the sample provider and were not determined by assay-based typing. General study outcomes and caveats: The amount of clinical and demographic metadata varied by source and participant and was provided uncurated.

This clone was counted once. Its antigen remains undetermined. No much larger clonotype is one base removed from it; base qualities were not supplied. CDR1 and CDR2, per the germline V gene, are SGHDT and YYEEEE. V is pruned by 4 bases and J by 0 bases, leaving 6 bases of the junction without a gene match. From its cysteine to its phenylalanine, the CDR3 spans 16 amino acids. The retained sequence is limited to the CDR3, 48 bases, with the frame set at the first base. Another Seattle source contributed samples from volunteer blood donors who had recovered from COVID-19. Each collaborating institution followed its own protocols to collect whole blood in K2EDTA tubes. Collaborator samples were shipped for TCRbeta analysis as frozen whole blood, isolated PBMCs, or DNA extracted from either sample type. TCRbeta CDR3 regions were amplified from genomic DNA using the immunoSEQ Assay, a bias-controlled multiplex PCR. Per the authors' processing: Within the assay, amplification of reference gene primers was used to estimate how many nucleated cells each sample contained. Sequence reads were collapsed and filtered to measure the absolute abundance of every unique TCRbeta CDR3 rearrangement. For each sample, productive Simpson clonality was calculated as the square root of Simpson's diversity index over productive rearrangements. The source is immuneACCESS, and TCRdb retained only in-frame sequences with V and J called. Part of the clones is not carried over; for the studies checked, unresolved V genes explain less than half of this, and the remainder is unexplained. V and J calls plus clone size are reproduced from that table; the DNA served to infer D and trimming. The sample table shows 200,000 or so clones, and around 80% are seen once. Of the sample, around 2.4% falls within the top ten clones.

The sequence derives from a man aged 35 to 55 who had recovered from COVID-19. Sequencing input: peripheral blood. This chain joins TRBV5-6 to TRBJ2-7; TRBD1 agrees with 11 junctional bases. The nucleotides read TGTGCCAGCAGCCCAGGGACAGGGGGAAGCTCCTACGAGCAGTACTTC. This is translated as CASSPGTGGSSYEQYF. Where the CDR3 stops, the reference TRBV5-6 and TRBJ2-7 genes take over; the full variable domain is DAGVTQSPTHLIKTRGQQVTLRCSPKSGHDTVSWYQQALGQGPQFIFQYYEEEERQRGNFPDRFSGHQFPNYSSELNVNALLLGDSALYLCASSPGTGGSSYEQYFGPGTRLTVT.